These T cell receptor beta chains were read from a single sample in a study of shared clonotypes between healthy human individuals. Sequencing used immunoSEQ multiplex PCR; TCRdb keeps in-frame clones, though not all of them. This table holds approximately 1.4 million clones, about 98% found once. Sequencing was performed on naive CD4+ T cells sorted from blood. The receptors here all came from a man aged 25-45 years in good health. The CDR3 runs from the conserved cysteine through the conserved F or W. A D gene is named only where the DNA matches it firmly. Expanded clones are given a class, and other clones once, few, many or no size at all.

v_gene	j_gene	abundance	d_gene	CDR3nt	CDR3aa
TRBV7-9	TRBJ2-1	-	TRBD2	TGTGCCACCGAGGCGGCTGCGGGAGGGAATTATGAGCAGTTCTTC	CATEAAAGGNYEQFF
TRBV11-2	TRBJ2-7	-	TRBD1	TGTGCCAGCAGCTTCGACAGGGCCGACGAGCAGTACTTC	CASSFDRADEQYF
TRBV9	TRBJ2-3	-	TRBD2	TGTGCCAGCAGCGAGGGACTAGCGGGAGTTTTGGATACGCAGTATTTT	CASSEGLAGVLDTQYF
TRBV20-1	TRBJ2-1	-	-	TGCAGTGCTAGAGCCCCCGGGTTGCAGTTCTTC	CSARAPGLQFF
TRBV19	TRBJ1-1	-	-	TGTGCCAGTAGTATTTTTATGATCGGGGGCATTAGCACTGAAGCTTTCTTT	CASSIFMIGGISTEAFF
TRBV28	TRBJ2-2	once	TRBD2	TGTGCCAGCAGAAAGGGAGGGGAGGGGAACACCGGGGAGCTGTTTTTT	CASRKGGEGNTGELFF
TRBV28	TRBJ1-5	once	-	TGTGCCAGCAGTTTATGGACAGGTTCTGGCAATCAGCCCCAGCATTTT	CASSLWTGSGNQPQHF
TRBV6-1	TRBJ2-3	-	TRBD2	TGTGCCAGCAGTGAAGCGGTCAGCGGGAGTGGTACGCAGTATTTT	CASSEAVSGSGTQYF
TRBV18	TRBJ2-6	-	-	TGTGCCAGCTCACCCAGAACGGGCTCTGGGGCCAACGTCCTGACTTTC	CASSPRTGSGANVLTF
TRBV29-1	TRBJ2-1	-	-	TGCACCGGGTCATCCTACAATGAGCAGTTCTTC	CTGSSYNEQFF
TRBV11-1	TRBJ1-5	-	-	TGTGCCAGCAGCTTAACCGTTAATCAGCCCCAGCATTTT	CASSLTVNQPQHF
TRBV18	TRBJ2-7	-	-	TGTGCCAGCTCACCACCACAGGGCACCTACGAGCAGTACTTC	CASSPPQGTYEQYF
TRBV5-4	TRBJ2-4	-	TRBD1	TGTGCCAGCAGCTTGGGAGGGGGCTTAGCCAAAAACATTCAGTACTTC	CASSLGGGLAKNIQYF
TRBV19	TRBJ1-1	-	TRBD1	TGTGCCAGCAGACAGACAGGGGGCAACACTGAAGCTTTCTTT	CASRQTGGNTEAFF
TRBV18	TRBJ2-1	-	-	TGTGCCAGCTCACCAAGCAACTCCTACAATGAGCAGTTCTTC	CASSPSNSYNEQFF
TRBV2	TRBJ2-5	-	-	TGTGCCAGCACCGGGGCAGGAGAGACCCAGTACTTC	CASTGAGETQYF
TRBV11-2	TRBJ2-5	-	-	TGTGCCAGCAGCTTAGATTTAATCTACATGAACCAAGAGACCCAGTACTTC	CASSLDLIYMNQETQYF
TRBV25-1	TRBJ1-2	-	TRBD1	TGTGCCAGCAGGGCGACAGGGGATGATATACAGGGAGGCTACACCTTC	CASRATGDDIQGGYTF
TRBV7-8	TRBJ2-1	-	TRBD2	TGTGCCAGCAGCTGGACTAGCGGGACCGCCTACAATGAGCAGTTCTTC	CASSWTSGTAYNEQFF
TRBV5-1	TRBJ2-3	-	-	TGCGCCAGCAAACAGGGCACAGATACGCAGTATTTT	CASKQGTDTQYF
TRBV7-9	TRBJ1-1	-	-	TGTGCCAGCAGCTTAGCTGGGGCCACTGAAGCTTTCTTT	CASSLAGATEAFF
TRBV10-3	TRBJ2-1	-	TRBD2	TGTGCCATCAGTGGGACTAGCCGAAACAATGAGCAGTTCTTC	CAISGTSRNNEQFF
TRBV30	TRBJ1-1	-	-	TGTGCCTGGAGTACCAACACTGAAGCTTTCTTT	CAWSTNTEAFF
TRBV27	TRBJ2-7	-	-	TGTGCCAGCAGCCGGGACACAGCCTACGAGCAGTACTTC	CASSRDTAYEQYF
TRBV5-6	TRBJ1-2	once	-	TGTGCCAGCAGCTGGGGGAGCTATGGCTACACCTTC	CASSWGSYGYTF
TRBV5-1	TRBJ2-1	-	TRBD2	TGCGCCAGCAGCTTGGTGCCTAGCGGGAGGTACAATGAGCAGTTCTTC	CASSLVPSGRYNEQFF
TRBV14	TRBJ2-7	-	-	TGTGCCAGCAGTGCCCTGGGGGGGCGCAGTCTGGAGCAGTACTTC	CASSALGGRSLEQYF
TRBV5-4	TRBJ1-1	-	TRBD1	TGTGCCAGCAGCTCCGGACAGGCCACTGAAGCTTTCTTT	CASSSGQATEAFF
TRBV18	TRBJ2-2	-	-	TGTGCCAGCTCACCCGGGGAGCGCACCGGGGAGCTGTTTTTT	CASSPGERTGELFF
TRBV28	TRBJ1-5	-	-	TGTGCCAGCACCCCTGGGGCGCGGGGACGTAGCAATCAGCCCCAGCATTTT	CASTPGARGRSNQPQHF
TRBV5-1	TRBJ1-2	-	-	TGCGCCAGCAGCCCCCACATCCCCCGCGACAGGTTGCGGGGCGGCTACACCTTC	CASSPHIPRDRLRGGYTF
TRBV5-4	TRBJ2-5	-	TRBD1	TGTGCCAGCAGCACGATCTGGCAGGGGGAAGAGACCCAGTACTTC	CASSTIWQGEETQYF
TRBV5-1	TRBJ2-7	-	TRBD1	TGCGCCAGCAGCCCCGGTGAGGGGGCCCCCTACGAGCAGTACTTC	CASSPGEGAPYEQYF
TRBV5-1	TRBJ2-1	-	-	TGCGCCAGCAGCTTTACCGACAGCCCCTACAATGAGCAGTTCTTC	CASSFTDSPYNEQFF
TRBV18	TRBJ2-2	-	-	TGTGCCAGCTCACTAGGGACCTCATCGGGCGGGGAGCTGTTTTTT	CASSLGTSSGGELFF